The rows below give T cell receptor beta chains drawn from one sample of a study of T-cell reconstitution after alpha-beta-depleted transplantation in children. TCRdb itself ran the PCR reads through MiXCR, one entry per CDR3 protein. This sample has approximately 300,000 distinct CDR3 sequences; around 7.1% occur once, and the top ten carry approximately 8.2%. Sample: peripheral blood, taken 360 days after TCRalphabeta/CD19-depleted stem cell transplant. All receptors derive from a female patient aged 2-9 years who had a stem cell transplant for Fanconi anemia, so the T cells may come from the graft donor. The CDR3 runs from the conserved cysteine through the conserved F or W. Fields, in order: clone size, J gene, D gene, V gene, CDR3 DNA, CDR3 protein. The D gene is left open where the match is weak. Expanded clones get a size class; other rows say once, few or many, or leave the size out.

many,TRBJ1-2,TRBD1,TRBV20-1,TGCAGTGCTTTTACTCAGGGGGATCATGGCTACACCTTC,CSAFTQGDHGYTF
few,TRBJ2-1,NA,TRBV20-1,TGCAGTGCTAGAAAGGACGTCCCCAATGAGCAGTTCTTC,CSARKDVPNEQFF
few,TRBJ2-5,NA,TRBV3-1,TGTGCCAGCAGCCAACAGCAGTCCAAAGAGACCCAGTACTTC,CASSQQQSKETQYF
many,TRBJ1-5,NA,TRBV5-6,TGTGCCAGCAGCTTGAAGGACCGCCGGCATTTT,CASSLKDRRHF
few,TRBJ2-2,NA,TRBV7-2,TGTGCCAGCAGCCCATCGGGCCCAAACACCGGGGAGCTGTTTTTT,CASSPSGPNTGELFF
few,TRBJ2-1,TRBD2,TRBV7-8,TGTGCCAGCAGCAAGACTAGCGGGAGGAGCTACAATGAGCAGTTCTTC,CASSKTSGRSYNEQFF
many,TRBJ2-5,NA,TRBV7-2,TGTGCCAGCAGTACTTGGATTAGGCAAGAGACCCAGTACTTC,CASSTWIRQETQYF
few,TRBJ2-3,NA,TRBV24-1,TGTGCCACCAGTGACCGGGACGGAGGCACAGATACGCAGTATTTT,CATSDRDGGTDTQYF
many,TRBJ1-1,TRBD1,TRBV7-8,TGTGCCAGCAGCTTTACCGGGACAGGCTTGAACACTGAAGCTTTCTTT,CASSFTGTGLNTEAFF
many,TRBJ2-2,NA,TRBV7-9,TGTGCCAGCAGCCCCCGTACCCAACGCGCCGGGGAGCTGTTTTTT,CASSPRTQRAGELFF
NA,TRBJ1-2,NA,TRBV4-2,TGTGCCAGCAGCCAAGGGCAGGGTGTGACCTATGGCTACACCTTC,CASSQGQGVTYGYTF
many,TRBJ1-4,NA,TRBV28,TGTGCCAGCCAACGGCCTACAACTAATGAAAAACTGTTTTTT,CASQRPTTNEKLFF
many,TRBJ2-3,NA,TRBV28,TGTGCCAGCAGTTTCCCTGACACCATCCCCCCGTATTTT,CASSFPDTIPPYF
few,TRBJ2-5,NA,TRBV7-2,TGTGCCAGCAGCTTAGTCGGCCACCAAGAGACCCAGTACTTC,CASSLVGHQETQYF
NA,TRBJ2-7,TRBD1,TRBV18,TGTGCCAGCTCACCACGAACCGGGACAGGGAGTCAATCAAAGGAGGGCTCCTACGAGCAGTACTTC,CASSPRTGTGSQSKEGSYEQYF
many,TRBJ2-1,TRBD2,TRBV7-6,TGTGCCAGCAGCTCAGAACGAGCGGGGTACAATGAGCAGTTCTTC,CASSSERAGYNEQFF
few,TRBJ1-2,NA,TRBV2,TGTGCCAGCAGTGTCCTGGGAATAAATGGCTACACCTTC,CASSVLGINGYTF
few,TRBJ2-2,TRBD1,TRBV27,TGTGCCAGCAGGGGACAGGGGCACACCGGGGAGCTGTTTTTT,CASRGQGHTGELFF
NA,TRBJ1-1,NA,TRBV5-1,TGCGCCAGCAGCTTGGAAAGTGAAGCTTTCTTT,CASSLESEAFF
NA,TRBJ2-1,TRBD2,TRBV7-2,TGTGCCAGCAGCGCCCAGCGGGGGGGCCTGGGTGAGCAGTTCTTC,CASSAQRGGLGEQFF
many,TRBJ2-7,NA,TRBV2,TGTGCCAGCAGGGACCCATGGGAGCAGTACTTC,CASRDPWEQYF
many,TRBJ2-2,NA,TRBV29-1,TGCAGCGCCGTAGGGGGACCCGGGGAGCTGTTTTTT,CSAVGGPGELFF
few,TRBJ2-1,TRBD2,TRBV9,TGTGCCAGCAGCGTAGGTTCCGGGGGGTACAATGAGCAGTTCTTC,CASSVGSGGYNEQFF
few,TRBJ2-3,TRBD1,TRBV6-1,TGTGCCAGCCAACCGGGACAGGGGGCGCGCGGGGCGACAGATACGCAGTATTTT,CASQPGQGARGATDTQYF
NA,TRBJ1-1,TRBD1,TRBV25-1,TGTGCCAGCAGTGAAGGGGGACAGGGAAGCACTGAAGCTTTCTTT,CASSEGGQGSTEAFF
many,TRBJ2-7,NA,TRBV4-1,TGCGCCAGCAGCCAAGTGGCTGGAGGGACAGACCTTTTCTACGAGCAGTACTTC,CASSQVAGGTDLFYEQYF
NA,TRBJ1-1,NA,TRBV5-1,TGCGCCAGCAGCGGTACGGCGGGGGCCAAGACTGAAGCTTTCTTT,CASSGTAGAKTEAFF
many,TRBJ1-4,NA,TRBV28,TGTGCCAGCAGTTCCCCCCTACCGGGAGGGCTGTTTTTT,CASSSPLPGGLFF
NA,TRBJ2-1,TRBD1,TRBV20-1,TGCAGTGCTAGAGATTCGACAGGGGGCATCGATGAGCAGTTCTTC,CSARDSTGGIDEQFF
few,TRBJ1-5,NA,TRBV12-3/TRBV12-4,TGTGCCAGCAGTTTCCAGGGAGGAAGCAATCAGCCCCAGCATTTT,CASSFQGGSNQPQHF
NA,TRBJ2-3,TRBD2,TRBV13,TGTGCCAGCAGCTTAGGCCGGTCGGGGGGACTCACAGATACGCAGTATTTT,CASSLGRSGGLTDTQYF
many,TRBJ2-5,TRBD2,TRBV20-1,TGCAGTGCTAGTGACGTGGGACTAGCGGTCCAAGAGACCCAGTACTTC,CSASDVGLAVQETQYF
few,TRBJ2-1,TRBD2,TRBV19,TGTGCCAGTAGTGTGGGACTAGTTCCTAATGAGCAGTTCTTC,CASSVGLVPNEQFF
NA,TRBJ2-7,TRBD2,TRBV7-3,TGTGCCAGCAGCTTAACGGGACTAGCGGGGGGCCGCGCTCCCGAGCAGTACTTC,CASSLTGLAGGRAPEQYF
many,TRBJ2-7,NA,TRBV5-1,TGCGCCAGCAGCGTGGGGCGGACAGCGGGCGAGCAGTACTTC,CASSVGRTAGEQYF
many,TRBJ2-4,NA,TRBV12-3/TRBV12-4,TGTGCCAGCAGTCTGGGGAATCTGGGCATTCAGTACTTC,CASSLGNLGIQYF
many,TRBJ2-7,TRBD1,TRBV7-9,TGTGCCAGCAGCGGACGGGGACAGGGGGCGATCTACGAGCAGTACTTC,CASSGRGQGAIYEQYF
many,TRBJ1-2,NA,TRBV25-1,TGTGCCAGCAGTGATCCTGGACCCACCTATGGCTACACCTTC,CASSDPGPTYGYTF
few,TRBJ2-3,NA,TRBV2,TGTGCCAGCAGTGCAGACACAGATACGCAGTATTTT,CASSADTDTQYF
many,TRBJ2-1,TRBD2,TRBV20-1,TGCAGTGCGTCTAGCGGGGTACGATACAATGAGCAGTTCTTC,CSASSGVRYNEQFF
many,TRBJ2-1,TRBD2,TRBV7-2,TGTGCCAGCAGGCTAGCGGGTACGACCCTTCATGAGCAGTTCTTC,CASRLAGTTLHEQFF
many,TRBJ2-1,TRBD2,TRBV4-3,TGCGCCAGCAGCCAAGATTTAGGTCTAGCGGGGGACAATGAGCAGTTCTTC,CASSQDLGLAGDNEQFF
few,TRBJ2-3,TRBD2,TRBV28,TGTGCCAGCGGGACTAGCGGGGGTCCGGCAGATACGCAGTATTTT,CASGTSGGPADTQYF
many,TRBJ2-5,TRBD2,TRBV20-1,TGCAGTGCTAGGGGGGGGGAGGGTGAGACCCAGTACTTC,CSARGGEGETQYF
many,TRBJ2-7,NA,TRBV20-1,TGCAGTGCTACAACTAGCCCCTACGAGCAGTACTTC,CSATTSPYEQYF
few,TRBJ2-1,TRBD1,TRBV6-1,TGTGCCAGCAGTGAAGCACAGGGGCCGGACGACTCTGGCGATGAGCAGTTCTTC,CASSEAQGPDDSGDEQFF
few,TRBJ1-4,TRBD1,TRBV2,TGTGCCAGCAGGGGACAGGAACTAAATGAAAAACTGTTTTTT,CASRGQELNEKLFF
many,TRBJ2-7,TRBD2,TRBV12-3/TRBV12-4,TGTGCCAGCAGTTTTAGAGCTAGCGGGAGACTTTTCGAGCAGTACTTC,CASSFRASGRLFEQYF
many,TRBJ2-1,NA,TRBV28,TGTGCCAGCAGTTTAACGGGAGTAGGGTCCTACAATGAGCAGTTCTTC,CASSLTGVGSYNEQFF
many,TRBJ2-3,NA,TRBV5-1,TGCGCCAGCAGCTTGGAGGTGACTCAGGGAACAGATACGCAGTATTTT,CASSLEVTQGTDTQYF
many,TRBJ2-7,NA,TRBV7-9,TGTGCCAGCAGCGGTCGCGGGATCTCCTACGAGCAGTACTTC,CASSGRGISYEQYF
NA,TRBJ2-1,NA,TRBV10-3,TGTGCCATCAGACCTCCGGCTCCCTACAATGAGCAGTTCTTC,CAIRPPAPYNEQFF
NA,TRBJ1-2,TRBD1,TRBV7-2,TGTGCCAGCAGCTCAGGGGGCGCATCTAACTATGGCTACACCTTC,CASSSGGASNYGYTF